A single sample gave rise to the 28 T cell receptor beta chains below, sequenced in a study of blood T cells in healthy people across ages. A second PCR, run for roughly 7 to 12 cycles, used a sample-barcoded 5' primer plus a J-beta primer mix. TCRdb passed the 5' RACE reads through MiXCR, listing each CDR3 protein once. In the table there are around 500,000 distinct CDR3 sequences, about 28% of which are singletons. The same sample was also used in a study of T cells of mothers and their children.

Input material: blood. The receptors were sampled from a boy aged 2 to 10 in good health.

A few counts support this clonotype. The chain uses TRBV27 and TRBJ1-1; perhaps TRBD1 as D (5 bases). CDR3 length: 14 amino acids. V dropped 3 bases and J dropped 4 bases, with 12 bases sitting between them. Germline V gene lookup returns CDR1 MNHEY and CDR2 SMNVEV (reference sequence). This CDR3 is CASSLKIGVTEAFF. Written as DNA, the CDR3 is TGTGCCAGCAGTTTGAAAATAGGGGTCACTGAAGCTTTCTTT.

The CDR3 is CSASLGQERYEQYF. CDR3 coding DNA: TGCAGTGCTAGTCTAGGACAGGAACGATACGAGCAGTACTTC. The J gene is TRBJ2-7, the V gene TRBV20-1, with 7 bases aligning to TRBD1. Per germline, CDR1 DFQATT and CDR2 SNEGSKA (reference sequence). The junction had 9 bases not matched to a gene; V was cut back by 3 bases and J by 4 bases. The CDR3 consists of 14 residues.

This clonotype was recorded only once. The chain joins TRBV20-1 to TRBJ2-1; D is possibly TRBD2 (5 bases). Germline-derived CDR1 and CDR2 are DFQATT and SNEGSKA (reference sequence). The CDR3 extends over 17 amino acids. V lost 0 bases to trimming and J lost 5 bases, with 20 bases between them. The DNA of the CDR3 is TGCAGTGCTAGAGATGGGAGAAGCCAGGCCTTCGACAATGAGCAGTTCTTC. Its protein is CSARDGRSQAFDNEQFF.

This chain uses TRBV20-1 with TRBJ2-1, with 9 bases lining up with TRBD2. J was trimmed by 9 bases and V by 1 base; bases with no gene match: 10. Germline lookup yields CDR1 DFQATT and CDR2 SNEGSKA (reference sequence). The CDR3 covers 15 residues. The chain's CDR3 is CSARAGRGGRVEQFF. The DNA of the CDR3 is TGCAGTGCTAGAGCGGGGCGGGGGGGCCGAGTTGAGCAGTTCTTC.

In this sample, this clonotype turned up a few times. The chain combines TRBV27 with TRBJ1-1; possible D gene TRBD1, 5 bases. CDR1 is MNHEY and CDR2 is SMNVEV in the germline V gene (reference sequence). Trimming took off 6 bases at V and 8 bases at J, with 19 bases between the two ends. This CDR3 region has 14 residues. CDR3 DNA: TGTGCCAGCAGGTGGACTTCAGGGATTTCCGAAGCTTTCTTT. It translates to CASRWTSGISEAFF.

There are a few counts of this clonotype. This sequence joins TRBV7-2 and TRBJ2-3; 7 nucleotides line up with TRBD1. J was trimmed by 1 base and V by 5 bases; bases with no gene match: 3. The CDR3 sequence is 14 residues long. CDR1 and CDR2 from the germline V gene are SGHTA and FQGNSA. CDR3 residues: CASSQTGGTDTQYF. CDR3 in DNA: TGTGCCAGCAGCCAAACAGGGGGCACAGATACGCAGTATTTT.

This clonotype has just a few counts. The chain couples TRBV6-2 or TRBV6-3 to TRBJ1-2; maybe TRBD1 (6 bases). CDR3 length: 13 amino acids. Germline V gene sequence: CDR1 MNHEY, CDR2 SVGEGT. Trimming stripped 6 bases from V and 7 bases from J, with 15 bases between. CDR3 loop: CASSPQGIVGYTF. CDR3 nucleotide sequence: TGTGCCAGCAGCCCTCAGGGGATTGTTGGCTACACCTTC.

This clonotype was seen a handful of times. The junction does not match germline at one end; this may be a read error. The chain has TRBV15 and TRBJ2-1; 12 bases line up with TRBD2. The CDR3 is 15 residues long. CDR1 is LNHNV, CDR2 YYDKDF, per germline (reference sequence). The chain's CDR3 is CTTSRRLAGANEQFF. CDR3 DNA: TGTACCACCAGCAGAAGACTAGCGGGAGCCAATGAGCAGTTCTTC. Full variable domain (remainder filled in from reference TRBV15 and TRBJ2-1): DAMVIQNPRYQVTQFGKPVTLSCSQTLNHNVMYWYQQKSSQAPKLLFHYYDKDFNNEADTPDNFQSRRPNTSFCFLDIRSPGLGDTAMYLCTTSRRLAGANEQFFGPGTRLTVL.

This clonotype was observed a handful of times. The junction shows a germline mismatch at one end, possibly a read error. The rearrangement links TRBV7-6 to TRBJ2-5; possible D gene TRBD1, 5 bases. The CDR3 is 16 residues long. The germline gives CDR1 SGHVS, CDR2 FNYEAQ. The CDR3 sequence is CASNLNPGRAQETQYF. In DNA form, the CDR3 reads TGTGCCAGCAACTTAAATCCAGGCAGGGCGCAAGAGACCCAGTACTTC.

This chain uses TRBV29-1 with TRBJ1-2, with D unclear. CDR1 and CDR2 (germline): SQVTM, ANQGSEA. V was clipped by 0 bases and J by 5 bases, with 4 bases between them. This CDR3 is built from 11 residues. CDR3 in DNA: TGCAGCGTTGAAGACCCGTATGGCTACACCTTC. Its translation: CSVEDPYGYTF.

The V and J genes are TRBV30 and TRBJ2-3, with TRBD2 identical over 7 bases. V was clipped by 0 bases and J by 3 bases; unmatched bases: 12. Per the germline V gene, CDR1 is GTSNPN and CDR2 is SVGIG (reference sequence). The CDR3 length is 17 residues. The DNA of the CDR3 is TGTGCCTGGAGTGTACACTGGGGGAGGGCCGAGACAGATACGCAGTATTTT. Its translation: CAWSVHWGRAETDTQYF. Looking up the rest from reference TRBV30 and TRBJ2-3 gives the full variable domain: SQTIHQWPATLVQPVGSPLSLECTVEGTSNPNLYWYRQAAGRGLQLLFYSVGIGQISSEVPQNLSASRPQDRQFILSSKKLLLSDSGFYLCAWSVHWGRAETDTQYFGPGTRLTVL.

The V call is TRBV11-2, the J call TRBJ2-3; D is perhaps TRBD2 (6 bases). CDR1 SGHAT and CDR2 FQNNGV come from the germline V gene. The V end was cut by 6 bases, the J end by 2 bases, with 18 bases between. The CDR3 consists of 16 residues. The CDR3 region has the DNA TGTGCCAGCAGTTTTTCGAGGGCGGGGCCCACAGATACGCAGTATTTT. Translated, it gives CASSFSRAGPTDTQYF.

This clonotype was found a few times. The chain has TRBV20-1 and TRBJ2-4; D remains unclear. Germline V CDR1 and CDR2: DFQATT, SNEGSKA (reference sequence). The CDR3 length is 13 residues. Trimming shortened V by 1 base and J by 5 bases, and 9 bases separated the two germline ends. DNA of the CDR3: TGCAGTGCTAGAGTGGGATGGGAAAACATTCAGTACTTC. Protein: CSARVGWENIQYF.

The rearrangement links TRBV3-1 to TRBJ2-5; no reliable D call. The end of the DNA aligns better with TRBJ2-7, so the J call may be wrong. Germline V gene lookup returns CDR1 LGHDT and CDR2 YNNKEL (reference sequence). This CDR3 contains 14 residues. In DNA, the CDR3 is TGTGCCAGCAGCCAAGCGCAGTGGACCTACGAGCAGTACTTC. Amino acids: CASSQAQWTYEQYF.

This clonotype was detected only a few times. This chain joins TRBV27 and TRBJ1-1, with TRBD1 identical over 7 bases. Losses at the gene ends were 5 bases for V and 6 bases for J; bases not matched to a gene: 15. Per germline, CDR1 MNHEY and CDR2 SMNVEV (reference sequence). This CDR3 spans 16 amino acids. The CDR3 here is CASSTRRQGGNPEAFF. The CDR3 coding sequence is TGTGCCAGCAGTACTCGACGACAGGGTGGTAACCCTGAAGCTTTCTTT.

J is TRBJ1-2 and V is TRBV5-1, with unresolved D. CDR1 is SGHRS and CDR2 is YFSETQ in the germline V gene. Between the trimmed V and J ends, which lost 0 bases and 6 bases, there was a span of 9 bases. The CDR3 covers 13 residues. For the CDR3, the DNA is TGCGCCAGCAGCTTGGGCTTCCTAGATGGCTACACCTTC. Translating gives CASSLGFLDGYTF.

This clonotype was counted only a few times. This rearrangement joins TRBV7-6 to TRBJ2-1, with 7 positions matching TRBD2. Looked up from germline, CDR1 is SGHVS and CDR2 is FNYEAQ. This CDR3 contains 18 residues. V was pared by 5 bases and J by 0 bases, with 13 bases of the junction left unmatched. This chain's CDR3 is CASSQRLAGTSSYNEQFF. CDR3 sequence (DNA): TGTGCCAGCAGCCAAAGACTAGCAGGGACGAGCTCCTACAATGAGCAGTTCTTC.

This chain joins TRBV11-2 and TRBJ1-1; D ambiguous. CDR3 length equals 13 residues. CDR1 SGHAT and CDR2 FQNNGV come from the germline V gene. Trimming stripped 5 bases from V and 7 bases from J, with 14 bases between. The CDR3, as DNA: TGTGCCAGCAGCCCCCAGGCCCGCTTTGAAGCTTTCTTT. This gives the protein CASSPQARFEAFF.

The CDR3 region is CSVGTSWNEQFF. In nucleotides, the CDR3 is TGCAGCGTTGGGACTAGCTGGAATGAGCAGTTCTTC. This chain connects TRBV29-1 to TRBJ2-1, with 8 bases that match TRBD2. Germline V CDR1 and CDR2: SQVTM, ANQGSEA. The CDR3 totals 12 residues. V gave up 4 bases and J gave up 7 bases; unmatched junction bases: 3.

This clonotype has just a few counts. The chain couples TRBV29-1 to TRBJ2-7; D unclear. The V end was cut by 1 base, the J end by 2 bases, with 9 bases between. The CDR3 is 13 residues long. Germline CDR1 is SQVTM and CDR2 is ANQGSEA. CDR3 loop: CSVEVGSPYEQYF. The CDR3 DNA sequence: TGCAGCGTTGAAGTGGGTAGTCCCTACGAGCAGTACTTC.

The table lists this clonotype with a few counts. The chain has TRBV29-1 and TRBJ2-1; 8 positions match TRBD1. The CDR3 is 12 amino acids. J was trimmed by 4 bases and V by 4 bases; bases with no gene match: 0. CDR1 SQVTM and CDR2 ANQGSEA come from the germline V gene. DNA for the CDR3: TGCAGCGTTGGGACAGGGTACAATGAGCAGTTCTTC. It yields the protein CSVGTGYNEQFF.

The chain is built from TRBV10-3 and TRBJ1-1, with D tentatively TRBD1 (5 bases). The CDR3 has 14 amino acids. CDR1 is ENHRY and CDR2 is SYGVKD in the germline V gene. V was clipped by 3 bases and J by 1 base, with 9 bases between them. The DNA of the CDR3 is TGTGCCATCAGTGACCAGGGAGGGAACACTGAAGCTTTCTTT. It yields the protein CAISDQGGNTEAFF.

The chain joins TRBV29-1 to TRBJ2-5; 10 bases agree with TRBD1. The J call may be mistaken, given a closer DNA end match to TRBJ2-7. The CDR3 consists of 14 residues. Germline loops: CDR1 SQVTM, CDR2 ANQGSEA. CDR3 sequence: CSVNEGQGTYEQYF. For the CDR3, the DNA is TGCAGCGTTAATGAGGGACAGGGGACCTACGAGCAGTACTTC.

This clonotype was detected only a few times. J is TRBJ1-2 and V is TRBV5-1; the D gene is possibly TRBD1 (5 bases). Germline V lookup: CDR1 SGHRS, CDR2 YFSETQ. There are 14 residues in the CDR3. V was cut by 1 base and J by 6 bases, with 13 bases left in between. CDR3: CASSLRDGIDGYTF. DNA of the CDR3: TGCGCCAGCAGCTTGCGGGACGGAATCGATGGCTACACCTTC.

The sample holds a few counts of this clonotype. The chain joins TRBV15 to TRBJ2-1, with TRBD2 matching over 10 bases. Germline V gene sequence: CDR1 LNHNV, CDR2 YYDKDF (reference sequence). Trimming took 5 bases from V and 6 from J; bases not matched to a gene: 7. The CDR3 covers 15 residues. The CDR3 sequence: CATSLAGDGANEQFF. In DNA, the CDR3 is TGTGCCACCAGCCTAGCGGGAGATGGTGCCAATGAGCAGTTCTTC.

The chain combines TRBV4-3 with TRBJ2-2, with a possible D match to TRBD1 (5 bases). CDR3 length equals 16 residues. CDR1 and CDR2 (germline): LGHNA, YSLEER. Trimming cost V 4 bases and J 1 base, with 13 bases left between them. The CDR3 sequence: CASSRVRVQNTGELFF. CDR3 nucleotides: TGCGCCAGCAGCCGAGTCAGGGTGCAGAACACCGGGGAGCTGTTTTTT.

Worth noting for this clonotype: The conserved phenylalanine or tryptophan normally closing the CDR3 is absent here, so this likely arose from a read error. The DNA is omitted, as the CDR3 cannot be located on it reliably, and the CDR3 follows TCRdb's listing. V is TRBV7-2 and J is TRBJ2-1; the table's D call, TRBD1, was not checked against the DNA. Per germline, CDR1 SGHTA and CDR2 FQGNSA. The CDR3 totals 13 residues, both ends included. The CDR3 reads CPSSLTRTPREFL.

The rearrangement joins TRBV20-1 to TRBJ2-7, with 7 bases aligning to TRBD2. The germline V gene has CDR1 DFQATT and CDR2 SNEGSKA (reference sequence). This CDR3 is built from 16 residues. V dropped 6 bases and J dropped 3; count of bases not matched to a gene: 17. CDR3 sequence: CSAAPKWGLHLYEQYF. The CDR3 coding sequence is TGCAGTGCCGCTCCGAAGTGGGGACTACATCTCTACGAGCAGTACTTC.